Following are 3 T cell receptor beta chains from one sample sequenced in a study of a mutant IDH1 vaccine in newly diagnosed glioma. Sequencing was performed with immunoSEQ multiplex PCR; in TCRdb, only in-frame clones are kept and a portion is missing. The sample yields about 38,000 clones, roughly 76% seen once. Their specific antigens are unknown. Time point of the sample: week 23, last vaccination. Each dose delivered 300 ug of mutant IDH1 20-mer peptide subcutaneously with imiquimod. The starting material was PBMCs, obtained from a glioma patient whose treatment included an IDH1 peptide vaccine. These receptors all come from a man between 40 and 49 years old with glioma.

This chain uses TRBV29-1 with TRBJ2-1; D possibly uses TRBD1 or TRBD2 (6 bases each). Trimming stripped 6 bases from V and 9 bases from J, with 9 bases between. Germline assignment: CDR1 SQVTM and CDR2 ANQGSEA. This CDR3 has 10 amino acids. DNA for the CDR3: TGCAGCGTAGAGGGGGGTGAGCAGTTCTTC. This encodes CSVEGGEQFF.

The V and J genes are TRBV9 and TRBJ1-2, with TRBD1 as a possible D gene (6 bases). Trimming took 3 bases from V and 5 from J, leaving 20 bases between them. The CDR3 length is 16 residues. Germline values: CDR1 SGDLS, CDR2 YYNGEE. The CDR3 is CASSAAGVALTYGYTF. CDR3 bases: TGTGCCAGCAGCGCCGCAGGGGTTGCCCTAACATATGGCTACACCTTC.

The CDR3 nucleotides read TGCGCCAGCAGCTTAGCGGGAGTCGGAGAGACCCAGTACTTC. As protein: CASSLAGVGETQYF. The rearrangement joins TRBV5-1 to TRBJ2-5; 8 positions match TRBD2. The CDR3 spans 14 residues. After removal of 2 bases from V and 4 bases from J, the junction contained 4 bases not matched to a gene. The germline V gene has CDR1 SGHRS and CDR2 YFSETQ.